The T cell receptor (beta chain) described here comes from a study of siplizumab effects on memory and regulatory T cells. The study, taken as a whole, reports: Siplizumab significantly lowered the alloreactive sequences that could be traced to unstimulated CD4+ memory cells.

Turning to this clone: The antigen is unknown.

V lost 7 bases, J lost 2 bases, and 13 bases lay in between. The CDR3 loop spans 14 amino acids. In germline, CDR1 is MGHDK, CDR2 SYGVNS. Some clones are missing from TCRdb's copy, which holds only in-frame ones; the method was immunoSEQ multiplex PCR. Of about 99,000 clones in the sample, nearly 95% are singletons; the top ten hold 0.55% to 0.8%. This TCR was recovered from a human donor in good health. The sequenced sample was Tregs sorted from blood. J is TRBJ2-3 and V is TRBV25-1; D unclear. In DNA form, the CDR3 reads TGTGCCAGCAACTCCCTTGGGCTCACAGATACGCAGTATTTT. Protein product: CASNSLGLTDTQYF.